The rows below give T cell receptor beta chains drawn from one sample of a study of blood T cell repertoires in COVID-19. Libraries were prepared by immunoSEQ multiplex PCR; TCRdb keeps only in-frame clonotypes and omits some of them. The data hold tens of thousands of clones, with just over 90% observed a single time. Sequences were obtained from peripheral blood. These receptors were collected from a human donor in a cohort sampled during active COVID-19. Each CDR3 is given with its conserved first and last residue. The D gene is left open where the match is weak.

>TRBV7-9|TRBD1|TRBJ1-2
CASSSPGGDYGYTF
TGTGCCAGCAGCTCTCCAGGGGGAGACTATGGCTACACCTTC
>TRBV27|TRBD1|TRBJ2-3
CASSPEGAEDTQYF
TGTGCCAGCAGCCCCGAGGGGGCAGAAGATACGCAGTATTTT
>TRBV10-3|TRBD1|TRBJ1-2
CAISELSKDRDYGYTF
TGTGCCATCAGTGAACTCAGCAAGGACAGGGACTATGGCTACACCTTC
>TRBV6-2/TRBV6-3|NA|TRBJ1-2
CASSRDAPSTSFYGYTF
TGTGCCAGCAGCCGCGATGCCCCGTCGACATCTTTCTATGGCTACACCTTC
>TRBV15|TRBD2|TRBJ2-7
CATSRSGRFDEQYF
TGTGCCACCAGCAGGAGCGGGAGATTCGACGAGCAGTACTTC
>TRBV12-5|NA|TRBJ1-5
CASGPDRGNQPQHF
TGTGCTAGTGGCCCCGACAGAGGCAATCAGCCCCAGCATTTT
>TRBV5-1|NA|TRBJ2-3
CASSLGEASTDTQYF
TGCGCCAGCAGCTTGGGGGAGGCGAGCACAGATACGCAGTATTTT
>TRBV11-1|NA|TRBJ2-1
CASSLGANSEQFF
TGTGCCAGCAGCTTAGGGGCCAATAGTGAGCAGTTCTTC
>TRBV28|NA|TRBJ1-1
CASSFGGGANTEAFF
TGTGCCAGCAGTTTCGGGGGAGGGGCGAACACTGAAGCTTTCTTT
>TRBV28|TRBD1|TRBJ2-7
CASSSPSGQGSYEQYF
TGTGCCAGCAGTTCGCCCTCGGGACAGGGGTCTTACGAGCAGTACTTC
>TRBV20-1|NA|TRBJ2-3
CSASIFSTDTQYF
TGCAGTGCTAGTATCTTTTCCACAGATACGCAGTATTTT